This T cell receptor beta chain was recovered during a study of response to subunit inactivated influenza vaccine. TCRdb passed the RT-PCR reads through MiXCR, listing each CDR3 protein once. The sample lists about 650,000 distinct CDR3 sequences, around 16% occurring once. Germline-derived CDR1 and CDR2 are SGHAT and FQNNGV. There are 15 residues in the CDR3. V was cut by 0 bases and J by 1 base, with 9 bases left in between. Findings and caveats of the study: The authors proposed limited new T cell recruitment per seasonal influenza vaccination.

This clonotype was seen a few times. Its antigen remains unknown. The J gene is TRBJ2-5, the V gene TRBV11-2; D not certain. Source: PBMCs from blood, taken 12 days after vaccination. The receptor was derived from a man between 45 and 60 years old who received an inactivated influenza vaccine. CDR3 bases: TGTGCCAGCAGCTTAGATCCAACAACCCAAGAGACCCAGTACTTC. Protein product: CASSLDPTTQETQYF.